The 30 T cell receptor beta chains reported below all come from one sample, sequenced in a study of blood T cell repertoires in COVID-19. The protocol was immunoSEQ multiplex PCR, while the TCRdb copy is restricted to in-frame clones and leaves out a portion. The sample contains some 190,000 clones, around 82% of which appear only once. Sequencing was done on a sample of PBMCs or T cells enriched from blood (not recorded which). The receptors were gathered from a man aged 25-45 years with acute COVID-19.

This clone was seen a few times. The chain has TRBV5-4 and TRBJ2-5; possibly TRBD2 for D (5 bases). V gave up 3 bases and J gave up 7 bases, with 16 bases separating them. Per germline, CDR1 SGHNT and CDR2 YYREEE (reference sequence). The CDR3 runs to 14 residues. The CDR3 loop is CASSSTRTEGTQYF. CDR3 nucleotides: TGTGCCAGCAGCTCAACCCGGACCGAGGGGACCCAGTACTTC.

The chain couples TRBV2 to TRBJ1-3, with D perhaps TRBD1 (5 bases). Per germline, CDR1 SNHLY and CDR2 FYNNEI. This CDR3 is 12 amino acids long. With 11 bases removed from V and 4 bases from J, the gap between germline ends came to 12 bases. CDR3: CAGGGIGNTIYF. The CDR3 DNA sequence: TGTGCCGGTGGGGGGATAGGAAACACCATATATTTT.

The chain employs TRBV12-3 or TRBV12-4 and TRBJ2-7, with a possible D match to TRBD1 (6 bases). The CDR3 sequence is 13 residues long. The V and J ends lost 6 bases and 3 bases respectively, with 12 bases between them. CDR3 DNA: TGTGCCAGCAGCCGTAAGGACAGCTACGAGCAGTACTTC. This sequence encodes CASSRKDSYEQYF.

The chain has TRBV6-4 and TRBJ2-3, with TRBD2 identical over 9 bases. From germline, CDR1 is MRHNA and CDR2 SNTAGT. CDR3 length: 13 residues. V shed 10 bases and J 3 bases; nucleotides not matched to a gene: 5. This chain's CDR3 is CATRAGGTDTQYF. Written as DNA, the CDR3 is TGTGCCACCAGAGCGGGGGGAACAGATACGCAGTATTTT.

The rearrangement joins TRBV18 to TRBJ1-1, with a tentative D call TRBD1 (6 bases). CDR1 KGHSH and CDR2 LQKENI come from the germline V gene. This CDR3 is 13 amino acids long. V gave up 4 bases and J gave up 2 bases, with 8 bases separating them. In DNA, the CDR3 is TGTGCCAGCTCACGGGGGCTAAACACTGAAGCTTTCTTT. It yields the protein CASSRGLNTEAFF.

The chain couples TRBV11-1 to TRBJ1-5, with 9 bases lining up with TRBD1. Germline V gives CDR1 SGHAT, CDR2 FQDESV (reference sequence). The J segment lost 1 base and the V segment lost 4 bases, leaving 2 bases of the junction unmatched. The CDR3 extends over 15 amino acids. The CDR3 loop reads CASSSGTGSNQPQHF. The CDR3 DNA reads TGTGCCAGCAGCTCCGGGACAGGGAGCAATCAGCCCCAGCATTTT.

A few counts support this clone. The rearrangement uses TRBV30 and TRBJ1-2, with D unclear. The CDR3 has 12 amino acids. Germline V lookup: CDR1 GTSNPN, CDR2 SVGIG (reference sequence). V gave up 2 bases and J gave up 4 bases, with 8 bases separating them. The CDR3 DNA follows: TGTGCCTGGAGTAATCAGATCTATGGCTACACCTTC. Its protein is CAWSNQIYGYTF.

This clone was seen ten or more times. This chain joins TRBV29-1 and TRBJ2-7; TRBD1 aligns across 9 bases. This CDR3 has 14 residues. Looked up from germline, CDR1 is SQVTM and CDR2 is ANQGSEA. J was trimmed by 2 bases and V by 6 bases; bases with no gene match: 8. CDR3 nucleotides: TGCAGCGTACTTTTCGGGACAGGGACCTACGAGCAGTACTTC. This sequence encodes CSVLFGTGTYEQYF.

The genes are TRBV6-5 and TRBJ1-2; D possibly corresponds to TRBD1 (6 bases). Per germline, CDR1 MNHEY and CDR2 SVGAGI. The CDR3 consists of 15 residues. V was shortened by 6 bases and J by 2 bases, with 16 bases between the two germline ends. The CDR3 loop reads CASRMRGGSNYGYTF. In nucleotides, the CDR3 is TGTGCCAGCAGGATGAGGGGGGGCTCGAACTATGGCTACACCTTC.

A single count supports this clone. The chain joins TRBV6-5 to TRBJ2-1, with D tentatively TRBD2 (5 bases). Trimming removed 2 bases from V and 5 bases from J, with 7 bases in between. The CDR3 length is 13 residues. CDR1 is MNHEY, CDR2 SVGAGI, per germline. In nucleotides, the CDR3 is TGTGCCAGCAGTTACGGACTCAACAATGAGCAGTTCTTC. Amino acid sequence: CASSYGLNNEQFF.

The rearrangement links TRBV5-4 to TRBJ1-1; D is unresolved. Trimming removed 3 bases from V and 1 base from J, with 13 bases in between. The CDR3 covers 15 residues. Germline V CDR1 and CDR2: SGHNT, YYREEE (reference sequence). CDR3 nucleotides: TGTGCCAGCAGCTCCGCAGGACGGGGGAACACTGAAGCTTTCTTT. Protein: CASSSAGRGNTEAFF.

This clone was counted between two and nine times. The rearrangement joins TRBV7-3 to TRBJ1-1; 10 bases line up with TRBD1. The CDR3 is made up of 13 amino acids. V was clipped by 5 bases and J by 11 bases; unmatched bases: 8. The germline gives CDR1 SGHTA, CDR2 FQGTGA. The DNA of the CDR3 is TGTGCCAGCAGCCCTACCGGGACAGGGGTTGCTTTCTTT. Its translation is CASSPTGTGVAFF.

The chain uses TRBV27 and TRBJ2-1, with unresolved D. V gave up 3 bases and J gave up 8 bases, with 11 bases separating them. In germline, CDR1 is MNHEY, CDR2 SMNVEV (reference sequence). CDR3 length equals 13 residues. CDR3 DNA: TGTGCCAGCAGTTTGGGCAGTATAGATGAGCAGTTCTTC. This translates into CASSLGSIDEQFF.

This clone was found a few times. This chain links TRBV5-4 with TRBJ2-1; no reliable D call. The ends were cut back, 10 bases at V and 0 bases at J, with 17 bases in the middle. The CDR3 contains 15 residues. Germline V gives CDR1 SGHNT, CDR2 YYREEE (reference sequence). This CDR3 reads CASLISPSSYNEQFF. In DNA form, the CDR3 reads TGTGCCTCTCTGATCTCGCCCAGCTCCTACAATGAGCAGTTCTTC.

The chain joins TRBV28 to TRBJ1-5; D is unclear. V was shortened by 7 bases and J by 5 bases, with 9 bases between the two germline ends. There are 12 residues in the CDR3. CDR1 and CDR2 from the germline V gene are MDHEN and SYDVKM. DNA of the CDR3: TGTGCCAGCAACTTATTGGATCAGCCCCAGCATTTT. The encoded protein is CASNLLDQPQHF.

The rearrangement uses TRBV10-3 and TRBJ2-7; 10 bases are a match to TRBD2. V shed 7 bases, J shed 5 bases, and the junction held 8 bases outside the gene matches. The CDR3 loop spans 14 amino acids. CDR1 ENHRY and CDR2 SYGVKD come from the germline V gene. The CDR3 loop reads CAIKAGGPLDEQYF. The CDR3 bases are TGTGCCATCAAAGCGGGGGGGCCCCTCGACGAGCAGTACTTC.

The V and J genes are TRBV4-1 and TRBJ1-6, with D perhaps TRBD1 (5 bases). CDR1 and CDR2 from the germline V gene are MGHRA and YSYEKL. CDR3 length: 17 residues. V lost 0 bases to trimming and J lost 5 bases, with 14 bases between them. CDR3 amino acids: CASSQDHPGLNNSPLHF. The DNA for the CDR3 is TGCGCCAGCAGCCAAGACCACCCGGGACTCAATAATTCACCCCTCCACTTT.

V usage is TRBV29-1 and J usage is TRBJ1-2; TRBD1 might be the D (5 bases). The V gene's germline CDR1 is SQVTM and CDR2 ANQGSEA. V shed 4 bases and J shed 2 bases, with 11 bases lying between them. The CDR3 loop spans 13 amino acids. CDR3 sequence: CSVGGVVNYGYTF. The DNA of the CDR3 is TGCAGCGTTGGGGGGGTAGTAAACTATGGCTACACCTTC.

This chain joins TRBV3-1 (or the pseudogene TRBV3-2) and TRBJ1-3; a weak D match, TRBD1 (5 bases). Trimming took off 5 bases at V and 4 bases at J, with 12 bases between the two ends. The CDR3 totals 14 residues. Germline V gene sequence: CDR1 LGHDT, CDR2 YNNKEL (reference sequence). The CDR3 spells CASSWKGPGNTIYF. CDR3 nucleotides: TGTGCCAGCAGCTGGAAGGGGCCCGGAAACACCATATATTTT.

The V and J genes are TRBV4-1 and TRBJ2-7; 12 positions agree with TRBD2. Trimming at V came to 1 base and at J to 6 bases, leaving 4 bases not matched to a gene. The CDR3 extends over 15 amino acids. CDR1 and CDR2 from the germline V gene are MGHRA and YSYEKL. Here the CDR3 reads CASSQAATSGSEQYF. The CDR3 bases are TGCGCCAGCAGCCAAGCTGCGACTAGCGGGAGCGAGCAGTACTTC.

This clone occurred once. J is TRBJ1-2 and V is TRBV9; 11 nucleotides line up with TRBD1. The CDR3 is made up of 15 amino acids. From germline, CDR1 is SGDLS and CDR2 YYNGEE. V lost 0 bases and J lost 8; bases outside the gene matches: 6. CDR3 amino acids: CASSVVPGQGGGYTF. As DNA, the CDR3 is TGTGCCAGCAGCGTAGTTCCGGGACAGGGGGGAGGCTACACCTTC.

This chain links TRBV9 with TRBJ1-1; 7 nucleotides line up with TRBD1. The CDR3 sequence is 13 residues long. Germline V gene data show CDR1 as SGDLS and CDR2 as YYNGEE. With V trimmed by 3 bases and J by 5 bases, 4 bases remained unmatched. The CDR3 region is CASSAQGWTEAFF. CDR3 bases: TGTGCCAGCAGCGCACAGGGGTGGACTGAAGCTTTCTTT.

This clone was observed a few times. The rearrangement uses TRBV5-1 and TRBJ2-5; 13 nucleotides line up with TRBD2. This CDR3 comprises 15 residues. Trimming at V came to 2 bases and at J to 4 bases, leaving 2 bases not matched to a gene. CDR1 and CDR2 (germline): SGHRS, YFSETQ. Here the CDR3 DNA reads TGCGCCAGCAGCTTTACTAGCGGGGGGGCAGAGACCCAGTACTTC. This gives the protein CASSFTSGGAETQYF.

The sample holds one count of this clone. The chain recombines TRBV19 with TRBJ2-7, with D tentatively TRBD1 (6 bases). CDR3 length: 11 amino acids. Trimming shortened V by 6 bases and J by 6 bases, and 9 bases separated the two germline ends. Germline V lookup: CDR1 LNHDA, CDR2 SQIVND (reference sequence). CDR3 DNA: TGTGCCAGTAGAGGACAGATCGAGCAGTACTTC. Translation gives CASRGQIEQYF.

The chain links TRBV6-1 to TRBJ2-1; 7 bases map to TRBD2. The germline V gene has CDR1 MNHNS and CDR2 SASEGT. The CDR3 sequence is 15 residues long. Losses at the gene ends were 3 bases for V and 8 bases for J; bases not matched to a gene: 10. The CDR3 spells CASSDVGGTSDEQFF. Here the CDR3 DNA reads TGTGCCAGCAGTGATGTCGGGGGGACTTCAGATGAGCAGTTCTTC.

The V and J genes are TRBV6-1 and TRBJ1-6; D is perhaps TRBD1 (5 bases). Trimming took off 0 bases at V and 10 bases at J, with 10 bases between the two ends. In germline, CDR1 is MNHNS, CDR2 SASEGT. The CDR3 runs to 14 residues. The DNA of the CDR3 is TGTGCCAGCAGTGAAGCGGCAGGGTTCTCACCCCTCCACTTT. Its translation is CASSEAAGFSPLHF.

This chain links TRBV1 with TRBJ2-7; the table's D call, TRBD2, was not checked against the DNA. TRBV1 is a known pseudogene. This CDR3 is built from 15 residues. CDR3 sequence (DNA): TGCACCAGCAGCTGTAGCGGGGGGGCCGAGGGAGAGCAGTACTTC. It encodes CTSSCSGGAEGEQYF.

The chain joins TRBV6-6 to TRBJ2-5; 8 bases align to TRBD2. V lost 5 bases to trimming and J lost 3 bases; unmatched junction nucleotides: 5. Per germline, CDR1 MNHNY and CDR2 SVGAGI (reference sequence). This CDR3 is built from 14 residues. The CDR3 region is CASSRGGPEETQYF. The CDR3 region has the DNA TGTGCCAGCAGTCGGGGGGGGCCAGAAGAGACCCAGTACTTC.

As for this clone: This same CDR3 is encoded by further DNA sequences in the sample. The CDR3 coding sequence is TGTGCCAGCAGTCCTCGAGGCGACTATGGCTACACCTTC. This encodes CASSPRGDYGYTF. The gene calls are TRBV2 and TRBJ1-2; D call uncertain. Looked up from germline, CDR1 is SNHLY and CDR2 is FYNNEI. V was trimmed by 5 bases and J by 3 bases, leaving 10 bases between them. The CDR3 covers 13 residues.

This CDR3 reads CASRAPEGSPLHF. Written as DNA, the CDR3 is TGTGCCAGCAGGGCCCCCGAGGGTTCACCCCTCCACTTT. The rearrangement links TRBV6-5 to TRBJ1-6; D remains unclear. Germline-derived CDR1 and CDR2 are MNHEY and SVGAGI. The CDR3 is made up of 13 amino acids. V shed 6 bases and J shed 9 bases, with 12 bases lying between them.